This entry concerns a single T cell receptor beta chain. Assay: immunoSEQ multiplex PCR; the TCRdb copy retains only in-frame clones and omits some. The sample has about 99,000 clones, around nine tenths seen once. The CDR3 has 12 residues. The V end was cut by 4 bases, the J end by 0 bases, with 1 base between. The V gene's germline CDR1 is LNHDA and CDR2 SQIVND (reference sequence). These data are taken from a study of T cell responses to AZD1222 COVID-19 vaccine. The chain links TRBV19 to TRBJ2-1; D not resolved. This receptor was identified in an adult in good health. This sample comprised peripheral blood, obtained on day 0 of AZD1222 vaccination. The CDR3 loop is CASSNSYNEQFF. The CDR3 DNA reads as TGTGCCAGTAGTAACTCCTACAATGAGCAGTTCTTC.